The 14 T cell receptor beta chains below all came from one sample that was sequenced in a study of shared clonotypes between healthy human individuals. Some clones are missing from TCRdb's copy, which holds only in-frame ones; the method was immunoSEQ multiplex PCR. Of 1,500,000 or so clones listed, 95% to 97% are singletons. Sequencing used naive CD4+ T cells sorted from blood. As for subset: CD45RA+ positively selected. Every receptor here comes from a man aged 25 to 40 in good health.

V is TRBV30 and J is TRBJ2-3; 8 nucleotides agree with TRBD1. Germline V gene lookup returns CDR1 GTSNPN and CDR2 SVGIG (reference sequence). The CDR3 spans 16 residues. J was trimmed by 2 bases and V by 3 bases; bases with no gene match: 10. DNA for the CDR3: TGTGCCTGGAGGGGACAGGAGCCCCAATTCACAGATACGCAGTATTTT. Residues: CAWRGQEPQFTDTQYF. The full variable domain, completed using reference TRBV30 and TRBJ2-3, is SQTIHQWPATLVQPVGSPLSLECTVEGTSNPNLYWYRQAAGRGLQLLFYSVGIGQISSEVPQNLSASRPQDRQFILSSKKLLLSDSGFYLCAWRGQEPQFTDTQYFGPGTRLTVL.

The chain carries TRBV5-4 and TRBJ2-3; TRBD1 agrees at 9 bases. The ends lost 3 bases at V and 0 bases at J; junction bases unmatched: 5. There are 16 residues in the CDR3. Germline CDR1 is SGHNT and CDR2 is YYREEE (reference sequence). The CDR3 sequence is CASSYGTGTSTDTQYF. In DNA, the CDR3 is TGTGCCAGCAGCTACGGGACAGGGACTAGCACAGATACGCAGTATTTT.

The V and J genes are TRBV5-8 and TRBJ2-7; D is possibly TRBD2 (5 bases). CDR1 is SGHTS and CDR2 is YDEGEE in the germline V gene. Trimming stripped 2 bases from V and 3 bases from J, with 15 bases between. This CDR3 has 15 residues. CDR3 amino acids: CASSFLRADLYEQYF. The CDR3 DNA reads as TGTGCCAGCAGCTTCTTGAGGGCAGACCTCTACGAGCAGTACTTC.

The V and J genes are TRBV25-1 and TRBJ2-5; 8 bases align to TRBD2. The ends lost 2 bases at V and 5 bases at J; junction bases unmatched: 4. Per germline, CDR1 MGHDK and CDR2 SYGVNS. This CDR3 contains 14 residues. The DNA for the CDR3 is TGTGCCAGCAGTGAAGGGACTAGTAGGGAGACCCAGTACTTC. This sequence encodes CASSEGTSRETQYF.

J is TRBJ1-1 and V is TRBV14; D gene unclear. The CDR3 has 12 residues. CDR1 SGHDN and CDR2 FVKESK come from the germline V gene. Trimming shortened V by 8 bases and J by 4 bases, and 11 bases separated the two germline ends. The CDR3 is CASGWISTEAFF. The CDR3 region has the DNA TGTGCCAGCGGATGGATTAGCACTGAAGCTTTCTTT.

The chain couples TRBV7-8 to TRBJ1-3; D unclear. The length of the CDR3 is 15 residues. Germline V gene data show CDR1 as SGHVS and CDR2 as FQNEAQ. V lost 5 bases and J lost 4, with 15 bases in between. The CDR3 coding sequence is TGTGCCAGCAGCGATACCGGGTTGACCGGAAACACCATATATTTT. Residues: CASSDTGLTGNTIYF.

The chain joins TRBV4-1 to TRBJ2-7; D is possibly TRBD1 (6 bases). From germline, CDR1 is MGHRA and CDR2 YSYEKL. Trimming took off 0 bases at V and 7 bases at J, with 16 bases between the two ends. CDR3 size: 15 residues. The CDR3 sequence: CASSQDAQGLREQYF. In nucleotides, the CDR3 is TGCGCCAGCAGCCAAGATGCCCAGGGGCTAAGGGAGCAGTACTTC.

Worth noting for this clone: In the same sample, other DNA sequences code for this CDR3. V and J are TRBV27 and TRBJ2-6; no definite D call. Trimming pared 3 bases from V and 0 bases from J, leaving 3 bases between. The CDR3 consists of 14 residues. Per germline, CDR1 MNHEY and CDR2 SMNVEV (reference sequence). CDR3 coding DNA: TGTGCCAGCAGTTTGATCTCTGGGGCCAACGTCCTGACTTTC. The encoded protein is CASSLISGANVLTF.

The V and J genes are TRBV7-2 and TRBJ2-1; D is unresolved. The germline CDR1 and CDR2 sequences are SGHTA and FQGNSA. CDR3 length equals 13 residues. The ends were cut back, 2 bases at V and 5 bases at J, with 7 bases in the middle. The CDR3 loop reads CASSLITNNEQFF. CDR3 nucleotide sequence: TGTGCCAGCAGCTTAATAACCAACAATGAGCAGTTCTTC. The complete variable domain, with remaining parts taken from reference TRBV7-2 and TRBJ2-1, reads GAGVSQSPSNKVTEKGKDVELRCDPISGHTALYWYRQSLGQGLEFLIYFQGNSAPDKSGLPSDRFSAERTGGSVSTLTIQRTQQEDSAVYLCASSLITNNEQFFGPGTRLTVL.

About this clone itself: At the DNA level, this CDR3 is encoded by other sequences in the same sample as well. This chain uses TRBV18 with TRBJ2-3; D assignment may be TRBD1 or TRBD2 (5 bases each). Germline V lookup: CDR1 KGHSH, CDR2 LQKENI. The CDR3 is made up of 14 amino acids. Trimming pared 3 bases from V and 1 base from J, leaving 8 bases between. The CDR3 sequence is CASSPGTGTDTQYF. The DNA of the CDR3 is TGTGCCAGCTCACCGGGGACGGGCACAGATACGCAGTATTTT.

This chain connects TRBV13 to TRBJ2-2; 10 nucleotides align to TRBD2. Germline trimming cut 0 bases from V and 6 bases from J; bases unmatched to any gene: 1. The CDR3 is 15 residues long. CDR1 is PRHDT, CDR2 FYEKMQ, per germline (reference sequence). The CDR3: CASSLGLAGPGELFF. The DNA of the CDR3 is TGTGCCAGCAGCTTAGGACTAGCGGGACCCGGGGAGCTGTTTTTT.

This clone was counted a single time. The chain carries TRBV19 and TRBJ1-1; 8 nucleotides align to TRBD1. J was trimmed by 4 bases and V by 5 bases; bases with no gene match: 6. CDR3 length: 14 residues. Germline CDR1 reads LNHDA; CDR2 reads SQIVND (reference sequence). CDR3 nucleotide sequence: TGTGCCAGTAGTCTGTACAGGGGGAGCACTGAAGCTTTCTTT. Protein sequence: CASSLYRGSTEAFF.

The CDR3: CASKRGPNTEAFF. CDR3 nucleotides: TGTGCCAGCAAAAGGGGACCGAACACTGAAGCTTTCTTT. The V and J genes are TRBV6-1 and TRBJ1-1, with D possibly TRBD1 on 5 matching bases. The germline V gene has CDR1 MNHNS and CDR2 SASEGT. The ends were cut back, 7 bases at V and 1 base at J, with 10 bases in the middle. The CDR3 is 13 amino acids.

The V gene is TRBV5-1, the J gene TRBJ2-5; 8 nucleotides match TRBD2. This CDR3 is 17 amino acids long. V lost 4 bases and J lost 2; bases outside the gene matches: 13. Germline CDR1 reads SGHRS; CDR2 reads YFSETQ. The chain's CDR3 is CASSPGVSSGPQETQYF. Written as DNA, the CDR3 is TGCGCCAGCAGCCCTGGGGTGTCTAGCGGGCCTCAAGAGACCCAGTACTTC.